The clone carrying this TCR beta chain was observed at least ten times. TCRdb itself ran the 5' RACE reads through MiXCR, one entry per CDR3 protein. Of about 7,300 distinct CDR3 sequences listed, 15% to 20% are singletons. Time point given: sample taken at primary tumor resection. No cells were sorted before sequencing. The whole RNA sequenced was extracted from tumor, nontumor lung or frozen PBMC. The trim removed 6 bases at V and 5 bases at J, leaving 9 bases unmatched. The CDR3 totals 15 residues. CDR1 is KGHSH and CDR2 is LQKENI in the germline V gene. The source of the sample is a study of spatial heterogeneity in lung cancer.

This specimen consisted of PBMCs, obtained at surgery. The source of this sequence is a female donor with early-stage non-small cell lung cancer. The V call is TRBV18, the J call TRBJ2-7; 11 bases are a match to TRBD2. The CDR3 loop is CASSPTSGMGNEQYF. The DNA of the CDR3 is TGTGCCAGCTCTCCGACTAGCGGGATGGGCAACGAGCAGTACTTC.